The present T cell receptor (beta chain) was sequenced within a study of T cell repertoires in cytomegalovirus infection. In its sample, this clonotype was seen a few times. Its antigen is currently unknown. Study-level findings and limits: CMV-specific TCR beta clonotypes restricted by HLA-C were the ones dominating the ex vivo response. Adding up the frequency of public TCR beta families identified people who carried CMV plus the relevant HLA.

The germline V and J ends were trimmed by 6 bases and 0 bases, with 15 bases remaining between them. CDR1 and CDR2 (germline): MGHDK, SYGVNS. The CDR3 covers 17 residues. TCRdb reprocessed the reads with MiXCR, giving one entry per CDR3 protein. The table has roughly 920,000 distinct CDR3 sequences, approximately 31% seen once. V is TRBV25-1 and J is TRBJ1-6; D might be TRBD1 (6 bases). This TCR came from a human donor in good health (CMV status not recorded). Some clones in this sample may be carry-over from other donors' samples. The sequences come from cultured CD8+ T cells from PBMCs, collected from culture after CMV antigen stimulation. The chain's CDR3 is CASRPGTSSSYNSPLHF. In nucleotides, the CDR3 is TGTGCCAGCAGACCCGGGACATCTAGCTCCTATAATTCACCCCTCCACTTT.